This passage covers 29 T cell receptor beta chains from one sample sequenced in a study of T cells after posttransplantation cyclophosphamide. Libraries were prepared by immunoSEQ multiplex PCR; TCRdb keeps only in-frame clonotypes and omits some of them. The repertoire holds 25,000 or so clones, with roughly 86% as singletons. The sample was PBMCs. The source of these receptors is a woman aged 55-70 years with a blood cancer, CMV-positive, and with a related stem cell donor.

This clone has a handful of counts. V is TRBV6-5 and J is TRBJ2-7; a weak D match, TRBD2 (5 bases). Trimming shortened V by 8 bases and J by 2 bases, and 16 bases separated the two germline ends. Per the germline V gene, CDR1 is MNHEY and CDR2 is SVGAGI. The CDR3 runs to 14 residues. The CDR3 loop reads CASAAGSAAYEQYF. As DNA, the CDR3 is TGTGCCAGCGCCGCGGGCAGCGCAGCCTACGAGCAGTACTTC.

The chain combines TRBV27 with TRBJ2-1; 8 positions match TRBD2. Germline V lookup: CDR1 MNHEY, CDR2 SMNVEV (reference sequence). The CDR3 extends over 15 amino acids. J gave up 12 bases and V 2 bases, and 12 bases lay outside the gene matches. CDR3 nucleotides: TGTGCCAGCAGTTTAGTTAGCGGGACGGTAGGGGGGCAGTTCTTC. It is translated as CASSLVSGTVGGQFF.

The chain is built from TRBV19 and TRBJ1-2, with TRBD1 as a possible D gene (6 bases). Germline CDR1 and CDR2: LNHDA and SQIVND (reference sequence). The CDR3 totals 14 residues. Trimming pared 6 bases from V and 8 bases from J, leaving 19 bases between. The CDR3 DNA sequence: TGTGCCAGTAGAGAAACAGGGAACAGAGGGGGCTACACCTTC. Translation gives CASRETGNRGGYTF.

The rearrangement uses TRBV15 and TRBJ2-1; 13 nucleotides match TRBD2. The CDR3 runs 15 residues. Looked up from germline, CDR1 is LNHNV and CDR2 is YYDKDF (reference sequence). The J segment lost 6 bases and the V segment lost 4 bases, leaving 3 bases of the junction unmatched. In DNA, the CDR3 is TGTGCCACCAGCAAAGGACTAGCGGGAGTCAATGAGCAGTTCTTC. It encodes CATSKGLAGVNEQFF.

The J gene is TRBJ2-7, the V gene TRBV27; D gene uncertain. V gave up 0 bases and J gave up 5 bases, with 11 bases separating them. This CDR3 spans 14 amino acids. Germline V gives CDR1 MNHEY, CDR2 SMNVEV (reference sequence). In DNA form, the CDR3 reads TGTGCCAGCAGTTTATCGGCGTGGGCCCACGAGCAGTACTTC. The encoded protein is CASSLSAWAHEQYF.

This clone has more than one count but fewer than ten. The genes are TRBV10-2 and TRBJ2-6, with D possibly matching TRBD2 (6 bases). CDR3 length: 16 amino acids. Germline CDR1 is WSHSY and CDR2 is SAAADI. V lost 3 bases and J 2 bases, leaving 11 bases between the germline ends. CDR3 sequence: CASSEAPGAGANVLTF. CDR3 bases: TGCGCCAGCAGTGAAGCTCCGGGGGCTGGGGCCAACGTCCTGACTTTC.

The rearrangement uses TRBV5-1 and TRBJ2-7, with 8 nucleotides matching TRBD2. V was clipped by 0 bases and J by 5 bases; unmatched bases: 19. CDR1 is SGHRS and CDR2 is YFSETQ in the germline V gene. The CDR3 extends over 19 amino acids. CDR3 protein: CASSLDSLRTRREVHEQYF. The CDR3 coding sequence is TGCGCCAGCAGCTTGGACAGTCTACGAACGAGGCGGGAGGTCCACGAGCAGTACTTC.

About this clone itself: One junction end does not reproduce the germline sequence, and a read error may be involved. Other DNA sequences in this sample translate to the same CDR3. The CDR3 protein is CASSLTGFFLTGANVLTF. DNA of the CDR3: TGTGCCAGCAGCCTGACAGGGTTCTTCCTCACTGGGGCCAACGTCCTAACTTTC. The V and J genes are TRBV14 and TRBJ2-6; TRBD1 matches at 7 bases. Per germline, CDR1 SGHDN and CDR2 FVKESK. The CDR3 sequence is 18 residues long. The variable domain in full, with the rest retrieved from reference TRBV14 and TRBJ2-6, is EAGVTQFPSHSVIEKGQTVTLRCDPISGHDNLYWYRRVMGKEIKFLLHFVKESKQDESGMPNNRFLAERTGGTYSTLKVQPAELEDSGVYFCASSLTGFFLTGANVLTFGAGSRLTVL.

V gene TRBV7-8 combines with J gene TRBJ2-1; TRBD2 matches at 16 bases. Trimming took 5 bases from V and 4 from J; bases not matched to a gene: 8. This CDR3 spans 18 amino acids. Germline lookup yields CDR1 SGHVS and CDR2 FQNEAQ. Written as DNA, the CDR3 is TGTGCCAGCAGCCCCGGGACTAGCGGGAGGGCTTTATACAATGAGCAGTTCTTC. Translating gives CASSPGTSGRALYNEQFF.

The chain combines TRBV19 with TRBJ2-1; 12 bases fit TRBD1. Unmatched junction bases numbered 17, after V lost 6 bases and J lost 8 bases. The germline CDR1 and CDR2 sequences are LNHDA and SQIVND (reference sequence). The CDR3 has 18 amino acids. Here the CDR3 DNA reads TGTGCCAGTAGAAAGGTCGGGTTTCGGGACAGGGGGCATGATGAGCAGTTCTTC. Residues: CASRKVGFRDRGHDEQFF.

The V and J genes are TRBV30 and TRBJ2-3; D is ambiguous. V was trimmed by 0 bases and J by 5 bases, leaving 6 bases between them. Germline assignment: CDR1 GTSNPN and CDR2 SVGIG (reference sequence). The CDR3 consists of 12 residues. CDR3: CAWSVYGDTQYF. The DNA for the CDR3 is TGTGCCTGGAGTGTATACGGAGATACGCAGTATTTT.

V and J are TRBV7-9 and TRBJ1-2; D unresolved. V lost 3 bases and J 14 bases, leaving 7 bases between the germline ends. CDR3 length equals 9 residues. From germline, CDR1 is SEHNR and CDR2 FQNEAQ (reference sequence). The CDR3 DNA reads TGTGCCAGCAGCTTCCCTCCGACCTTC. It encodes CASSFPPTF.

The genes are TRBV5-4 and TRBJ1-2; 7 nucleotides match TRBD1. V lost 4 bases, J lost 2 bases, and 5 bases stayed unmatched. Germline-derived CDR1 and CDR2 are SGHNT and YYREEE (reference sequence). The length of the CDR3 is 14 residues. CDR3 in DNA: TGTGCCAGCAGCCCCTCGACAGGGAACTATGGCTACACCTTC. It encodes CASSPSTGNYGYTF.

V gene TRBV4-1 combines with J gene TRBJ1-6; D gene unclear. The CDR3 has 15 residues. Germline loops: CDR1 MGHRA, CDR2 YSYEKL. Trimming removed 4 bases at V and 6 bases at J, with 13 bases between. Here the CDR3 DNA reads TGCGCCAGCAGCCGCCTGAGTATTCCTAATTCACCCCTCCACTTT. It codes for CASSRLSIPNSPLHF.

This chain joins TRBV19 and TRBJ2-5; 9 bases are shared with TRBD2. TRBJ2-7 explains the end of the DNA better; the J call may be wrong. Germline V gene sequence: CDR1 LNHDA, CDR2 SQIVND (reference sequence). CDR3 length equals 14 residues. The CDR3 coding sequence is TGTGCCAGTAAAGCGGGAGGAAGCTCCTACGAGCAGTACTTC. This sequence encodes CASKAGGSSYEQYF.

This chain uses TRBV5-6 with TRBJ1-2, with 12 positions matching TRBD1. V was clipped by 6 bases and J by 8 bases; unmatched bases: 5. The V gene's germline CDR1 is SGHDT and CDR2 YYEEEE. The CDR3 contains 13 residues. The CDR3 loop reads CASTRDRGQGYTF. Written as DNA, the CDR3 is TGTGCCAGCACCCGGGACAGGGGGCAGGGCTACACCTTC.

The CDR3 DNA reads TGTGCCAGCAGCTTTCTAGCGGGAGGGCGGAGCGAGCAGTACTTC. It encodes CASSFLAGGRSEQYF. The chain combines TRBV5-4 with TRBJ2-7, with 12 bases matching TRBD2. The CDR3 sequence is 15 residues long. From germline, CDR1 is SGHNT and CDR2 YYREEE (reference sequence). The J segment lost 6 bases and the V segment lost 2 bases, leaving 6 bases of the junction unmatched.

The rearrangement links TRBV5-1 to TRBJ2-3, with 9 nucleotides matching TRBD2. The CDR3 extends over 15 amino acids. Trimming took 4 bases from V and 5 from J; bases not matched to a gene: 8. The germline gives CDR1 SGHRS, CDR2 YFSETQ. The CDR3 spells CASSLSGSEGDTQYF. In DNA, the CDR3 is TGCGCCAGCAGCCTTAGCGGGAGTGAAGGAGATACGCAGTATTTT.

J is TRBJ2-1 and V is TRBV11-3; tentatively, D is TRBD2 (6 bases). CDR1 and CDR2 (germline): SGHNT, YENEEA. The CDR3 has 15 amino acids. V lost 3 bases and J 1 base, leaving 10 bases between the germline ends. The CDR3 DNA follows: TGTGCCAGCAGCTTGGGTGCGGGATCCTACAATGAGCAGTTCTTC. Its protein product is CASSLGAGSYNEQFF.

The V gene is TRBV5-1, the J gene TRBJ1-1; no firm D call. Looked up from germline, CDR1 is SGHRS and CDR2 is YFSETQ. This CDR3 region has 13 residues. With 6 bases removed from V and 1 base from J, the gap between germline ends came to 10 bases. The CDR3 loop reads CASTTPGNTEAFF. The CDR3 DNA reads TGCGCCAGCACTACTCCAGGGAACACTGAAGCTTTCTTT.

The chain combines TRBV7-9 with TRBJ2-1, with 11 bases lining up with TRBD2. Germline CDR1 and CDR2: SEHNR and FQNEAQ (reference sequence). Trimming took 5 bases from V and 6 from J; bases not matched to a gene: 3. This CDR3 comprises 14 residues. The CDR3 region has the DNA TGTGCCAGCAGCACCGGGACTAGCGGCAATGAGCAGTTCTTC. It specifies CASSTGTSGNEQFF.

CDR3 protein: CASSADRSSGNTIYF. The CDR3 DNA reads as TGTGCCAGCAGTGCGGACAGGTCATCTGGAAACACCATATATTTT. The chain joins TRBV27 to TRBJ1-3, with 7 bases lining up with TRBD1. CDR3 length: 15 residues. Trimming removed 5 bases from V and 1 base from J; junction bases left unmatched: 5. Per the germline V gene, CDR1 is MNHEY and CDR2 is SMNVEV (reference sequence).

The sample holds a few counts of this clone. The rearrangement joins TRBV5-4 to TRBJ1-4; the D is unclear. The CDR3 is 13 amino acids. Germline lookup yields CDR1 SGHNT and CDR2 YYREEE (reference sequence). Trimming removed 4 bases at V and 8 bases at J, with 12 bases between. CDR3 residues: CASSLDEGEKLFF. CDR3 in DNA: TGTGCCAGCAGCCTCGACGAGGGCGAAAAACTGTTTTTT. Supplemented by reference TRBV5-4 and TRBJ1-4, the full variable domain reads ETGVTQSPTHLIKTRGQQVTLRCSSQSGHNTVSWYQQALGQGPQFIFQYYREEENGRGNFPPRFSGLQFPNYSSELNVNALELDDSALYLCASSLDEGEKLFFGSGTQLSVL.

The V and J genes are TRBV7-9 and TRBJ1-2, with D unclear. CDR1 and CDR2 (germline): SEHNR, FQNEAQ (reference sequence). V was cut by 4 bases and J by 6 bases, with 12 bases left in between. There are 13 residues in the CDR3. CDR3 sequence reads: CASSSTGTDGYTF. The CDR3 DNA reads as TGTGCCAGCAGCTCGACGGGTACTGATGGCTACACCTTC. Looking up the rest from reference TRBV7-9 and TRBJ1-2 gives the full variable domain: DTGVSQNPRHKITKRGQNVTFRCDPISEHNRLYWYRQTLGQGPEFLTYFQNEAQLEKSRLLSDRFSAERPKGSFSTLEIQRTEQGDSAMYLCASSSTGTDGYTFGSGTRLTVV.

The chain couples TRBV27 to TRBJ2-3, with D unresolved. The CDR3 sequence is 12 residues long. Trimming stripped 5 bases from V and 2 bases from J, with 5 bases between. CDR1 is MNHEY, CDR2 SMNVEV, per germline (reference sequence). The CDR3 protein is CASSQNTDTQYF. In nucleotides, the CDR3 is TGTGCCAGCAGTCAAAACACAGATACGCAGTATTTT.

The chain uses TRBV7-2 and TRBJ2-1; 8 nucleotides line up with TRBD2. Germline CDR1 SGHTA, CDR2 FQGNSA. The V segment lost 5 bases and the J segment 2 bases; nucleotides outside the gene matches: 2. This CDR3 contains 14 residues. Here the CDR3 reads CASSKTSAYNEQFF. The DNA of the CDR3 is TGTGCCAGCAGCAAGACTAGCGCCTACAATGAGCAGTTCTTC.

The chain employs TRBV6-1 and TRBJ1-4, with D perhaps matching TRBD1 (5 bases). This CDR3 is 13 amino acids long. Germline V gene sequence: CDR1 MNHNS, CDR2 SASEGT. Trimming left V 4 bases short and J 8 bases short, with 11 bases between. CDR3 in amino acids: CASSGEWTEKLFF. The CDR3 region has the DNA TGTGCCAGCAGTGGAGAATGGACAGAAAAACTGTTTTTT.

The chain links TRBV11-2 to TRBJ2-1; D possibly corresponds to TRBD1 (6 bases). This CDR3 contains 15 residues. Germline V CDR1 and CDR2: SGHAT, FQNNGV. The ends were cut back, 1 base at V and 2 bases at J, with 9 bases in the middle. CDR3 coding DNA: TGTGCCAGCAGCTTAGGGGCAGGGGCCTACAATGAGCAGTTCTTC. Its translation is CASSLGAGAYNEQFF. Filled out from reference TRBV11-2 and TRBJ2-1, the complete variable domain reads EAGVAQSPRYKIIEKRQSVAFWCNPISGHATLYWYQQILGQGPKLLIQFQNNGVVDDSQLPKDRFSAERLKGVDSTLKIQPAKLEDSAVYLCASSLGAGAYNEQFFGPGTRLTVL.

This chain uses TRBV29-1 with TRBJ2-7; 9 nucleotides align to TRBD1. The trim removed 8 bases at V and 5 bases at J, leaving 10 bases unmatched. Germline V CDR1 and CDR2: SQVTM, ANQGSEA. The CDR3 extends over 13 amino acids. The CDR3 region is CSSTGTGNDEQYF. CDR3 nucleotide sequence: TGCAGCTCTACCGGGACAGGGAATGACGAGCAGTACTTC.